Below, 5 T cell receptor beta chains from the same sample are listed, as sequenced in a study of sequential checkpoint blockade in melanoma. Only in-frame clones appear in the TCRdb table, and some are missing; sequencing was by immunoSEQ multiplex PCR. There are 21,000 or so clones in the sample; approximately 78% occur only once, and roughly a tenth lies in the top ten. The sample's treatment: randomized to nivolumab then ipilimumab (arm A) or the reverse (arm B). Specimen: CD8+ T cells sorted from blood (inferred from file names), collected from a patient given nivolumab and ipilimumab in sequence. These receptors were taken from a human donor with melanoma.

CDR3 amino acids: CASSVSGLLAYEQYF. For the CDR3, the DNA is TGTGCCAGCAGCGTATCGGGACTTCTCGCCTACGAGCAGTACTTC. The J gene is TRBJ2-7, the V gene TRBV13; weak D call: TRBD2 (6 bases). The germline V gene has CDR1 PRHDT and CDR2 FYEKMQ (reference sequence). The V gene lost 5 bases and the J gene lost 2 bases, with 16 bases spanning the gap. CDR3 size: 15 residues.

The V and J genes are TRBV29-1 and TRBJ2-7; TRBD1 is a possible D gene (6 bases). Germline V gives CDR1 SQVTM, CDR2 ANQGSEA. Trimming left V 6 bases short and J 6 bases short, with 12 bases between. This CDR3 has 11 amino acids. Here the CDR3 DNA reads TGCAGCGTAGACAGGTTGGGCGAGCAGTACTTC. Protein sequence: CSVDRLGEQYF.

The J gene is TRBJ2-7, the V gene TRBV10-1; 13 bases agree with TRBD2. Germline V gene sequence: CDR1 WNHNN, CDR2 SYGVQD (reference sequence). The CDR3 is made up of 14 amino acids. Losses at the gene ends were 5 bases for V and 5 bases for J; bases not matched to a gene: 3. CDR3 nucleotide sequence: TGCGCCAGCAGTCCTGGACTAGCGGGGGACGAGCAGTACTTC. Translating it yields CASSPGLAGDEQYF.

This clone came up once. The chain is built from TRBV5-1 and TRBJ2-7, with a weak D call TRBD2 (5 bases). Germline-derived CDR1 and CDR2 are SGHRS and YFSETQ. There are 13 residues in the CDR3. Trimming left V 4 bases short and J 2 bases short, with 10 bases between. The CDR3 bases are TGCGCCAGCAGCCCCGACGGGACCTACGAGCAGTACTTC. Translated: CASSPDGTYEQYF.

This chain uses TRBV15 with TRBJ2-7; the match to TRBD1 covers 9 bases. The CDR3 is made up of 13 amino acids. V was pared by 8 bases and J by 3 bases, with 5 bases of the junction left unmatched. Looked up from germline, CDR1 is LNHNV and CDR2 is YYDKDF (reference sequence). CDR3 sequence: CATGQGNSYEQYF. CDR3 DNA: TGTGCCACCGGACAGGGGAATAGCTACGAGCAGTACTTC.